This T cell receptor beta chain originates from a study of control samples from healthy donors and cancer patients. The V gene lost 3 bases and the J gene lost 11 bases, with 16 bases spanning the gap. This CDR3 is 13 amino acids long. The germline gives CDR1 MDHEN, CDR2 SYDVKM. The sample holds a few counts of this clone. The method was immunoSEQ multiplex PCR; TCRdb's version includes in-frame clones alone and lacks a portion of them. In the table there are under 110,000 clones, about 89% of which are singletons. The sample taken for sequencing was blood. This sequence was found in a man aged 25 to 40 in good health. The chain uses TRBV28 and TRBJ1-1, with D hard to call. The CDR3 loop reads CASSFPQAADAFF. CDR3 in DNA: TGTGCCAGCAGTTTTCCCCAGGCCGCAGACGCTTTCTTT.